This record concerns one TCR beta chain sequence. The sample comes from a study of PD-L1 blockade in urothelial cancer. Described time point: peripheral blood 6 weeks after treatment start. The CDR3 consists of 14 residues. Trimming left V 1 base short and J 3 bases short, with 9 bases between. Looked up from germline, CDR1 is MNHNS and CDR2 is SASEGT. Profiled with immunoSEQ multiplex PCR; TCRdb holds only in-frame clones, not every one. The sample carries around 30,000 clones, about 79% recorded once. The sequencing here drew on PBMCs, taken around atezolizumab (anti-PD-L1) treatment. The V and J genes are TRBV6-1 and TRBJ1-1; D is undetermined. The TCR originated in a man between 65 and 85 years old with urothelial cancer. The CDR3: CASSEGTGYTEAFF. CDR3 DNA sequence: TGTGCCAGCAGTGAAGGCACGGGTTACACTGAAGCTTTCTTT.